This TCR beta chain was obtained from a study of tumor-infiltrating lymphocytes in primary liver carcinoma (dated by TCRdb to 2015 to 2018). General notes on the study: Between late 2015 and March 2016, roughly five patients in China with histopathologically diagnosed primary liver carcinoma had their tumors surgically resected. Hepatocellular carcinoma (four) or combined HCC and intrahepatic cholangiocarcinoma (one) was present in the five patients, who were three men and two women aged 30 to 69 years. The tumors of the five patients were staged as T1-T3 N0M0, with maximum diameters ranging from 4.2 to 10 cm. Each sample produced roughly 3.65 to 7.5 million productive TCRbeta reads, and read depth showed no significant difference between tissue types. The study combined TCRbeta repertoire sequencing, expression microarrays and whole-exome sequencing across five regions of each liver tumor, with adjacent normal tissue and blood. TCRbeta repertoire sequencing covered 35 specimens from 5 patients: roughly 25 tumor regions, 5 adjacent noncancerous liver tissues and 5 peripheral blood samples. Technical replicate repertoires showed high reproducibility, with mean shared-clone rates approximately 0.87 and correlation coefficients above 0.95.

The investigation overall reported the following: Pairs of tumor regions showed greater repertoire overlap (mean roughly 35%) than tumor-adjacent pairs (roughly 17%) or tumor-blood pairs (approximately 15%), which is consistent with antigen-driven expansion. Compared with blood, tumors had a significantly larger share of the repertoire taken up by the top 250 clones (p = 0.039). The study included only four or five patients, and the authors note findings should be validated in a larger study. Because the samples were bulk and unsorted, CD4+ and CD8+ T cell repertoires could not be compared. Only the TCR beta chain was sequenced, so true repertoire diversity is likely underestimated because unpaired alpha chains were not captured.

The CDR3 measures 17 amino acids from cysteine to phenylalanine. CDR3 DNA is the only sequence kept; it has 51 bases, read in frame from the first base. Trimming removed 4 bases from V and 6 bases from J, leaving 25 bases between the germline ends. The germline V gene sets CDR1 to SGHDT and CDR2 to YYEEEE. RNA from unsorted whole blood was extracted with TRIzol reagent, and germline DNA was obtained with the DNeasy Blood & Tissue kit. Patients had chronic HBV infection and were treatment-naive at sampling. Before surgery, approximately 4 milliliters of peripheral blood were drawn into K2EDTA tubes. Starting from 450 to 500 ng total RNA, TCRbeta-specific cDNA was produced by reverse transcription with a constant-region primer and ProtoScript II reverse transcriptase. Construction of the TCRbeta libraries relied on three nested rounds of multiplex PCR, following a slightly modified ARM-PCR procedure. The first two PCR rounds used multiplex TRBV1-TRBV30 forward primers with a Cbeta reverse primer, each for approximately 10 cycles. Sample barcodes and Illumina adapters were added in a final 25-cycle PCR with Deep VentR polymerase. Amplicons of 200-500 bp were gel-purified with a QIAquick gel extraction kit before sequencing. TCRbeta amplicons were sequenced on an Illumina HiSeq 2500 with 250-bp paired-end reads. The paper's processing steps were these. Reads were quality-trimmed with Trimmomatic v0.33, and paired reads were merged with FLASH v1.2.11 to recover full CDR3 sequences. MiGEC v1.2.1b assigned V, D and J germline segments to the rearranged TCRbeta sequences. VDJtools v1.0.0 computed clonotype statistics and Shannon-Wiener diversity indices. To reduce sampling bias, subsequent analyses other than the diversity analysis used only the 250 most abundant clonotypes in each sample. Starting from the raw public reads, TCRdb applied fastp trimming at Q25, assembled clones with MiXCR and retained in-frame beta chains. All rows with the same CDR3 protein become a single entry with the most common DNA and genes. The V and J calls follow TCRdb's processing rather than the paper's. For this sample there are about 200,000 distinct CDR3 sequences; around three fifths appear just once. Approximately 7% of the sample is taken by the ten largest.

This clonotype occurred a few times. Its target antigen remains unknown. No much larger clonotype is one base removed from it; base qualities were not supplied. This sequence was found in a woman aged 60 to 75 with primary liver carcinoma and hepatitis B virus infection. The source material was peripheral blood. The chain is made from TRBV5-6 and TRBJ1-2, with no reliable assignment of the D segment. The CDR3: CASSTRSLLPLENGYTF. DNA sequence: TGTGCCAGCAGCACGCGGAGCCTTCTGCCTTTGGAGAATGGCTACACCTTC.